This T cell receptor (beta chain) stems from a study of early T cells in non-severe SARS-CoV-2 infection. Study in general: Bulk RNA isolated from unsorted whole blood underwent sequencing; chains were not paired. Study-level results: There was a bias toward anti-spike CD8 responses in VDJdb matching, which missed private and CD4 specificities.

There are a few counts of this clonotype. No antigen is known for it. Germline-derived CDR1 and CDR2 are SEHNR and FQNEAQ (reference sequence). The V end lost 5 bases, the J end lost 0 bases, and 10 bases lay between the germline ends. The CDR3 totals 15 residues. Individual cDNA molecules were tagged with unique molecular identifiers. One entry per CDR3 protein, called by TCRdb with MiXCR from the 5' RACE reads. Of about 89,000 distinct CDR3 sequences in the sample, over 15% were seen once. The rearrangement joins TRBV7-9 to TRBJ2-2; a weak D match, TRBD1 (6 bases). This TCR came from an adult who was a healthcare worker with PCR-confirmed SARS-CoV-2 infection or an uninfected control (not recorded which). The source was whole blood, collected at baseline. Written as DNA, the CDR3 is TGTGCCAGCAGCAACAGGGATTCGAACACCGGGGAGCTGTTTTTT. This encodes CASSNRDSNTGELFF.